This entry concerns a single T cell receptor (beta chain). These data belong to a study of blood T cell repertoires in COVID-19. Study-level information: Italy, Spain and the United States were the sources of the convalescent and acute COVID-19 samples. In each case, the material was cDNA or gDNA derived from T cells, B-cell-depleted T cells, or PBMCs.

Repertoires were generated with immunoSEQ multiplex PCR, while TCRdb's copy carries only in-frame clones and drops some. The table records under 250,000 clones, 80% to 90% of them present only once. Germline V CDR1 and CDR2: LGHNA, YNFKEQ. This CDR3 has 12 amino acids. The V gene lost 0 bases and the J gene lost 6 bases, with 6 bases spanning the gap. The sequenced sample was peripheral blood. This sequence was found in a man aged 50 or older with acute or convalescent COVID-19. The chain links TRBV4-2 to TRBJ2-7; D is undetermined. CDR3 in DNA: TGTGCCAGCAGCCAAGAGTACGGCGAGCAGTACTTC. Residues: CASSQEYGEQYF.